The 13 T cell receptor beta chains in this list originate from one sample, sequenced in a study of T cell clonotyping in hematopoietic cell transplantation. Documented time point: recipient sample about 28 days before transplant, after cytoreduction. The assay was immunoSEQ multiplex PCR, and TCRdb's table has in-frame clones only and misses some. The sample has under 25,000 clones, about 80% seen once. The material sequenced was peripheral blood mononuclear cells, taken before stem cell transplant. The receptors here all came from a man in his sixties with acute myeloid leukemia. Some clones in this sample may be carry-over from other donors' samples.

In its sample, this clone ranks as medium-sized. The chain recombines TRBV13 with TRBJ2-2, with TRBD2 identical over 12 bases. J lost 3 bases, V lost 6 bases, and 5 bases had no gene match. The length of the CDR3 is 16 residues. Germline-derived CDR1 and CDR2 are PRHDT and FYEKMQ (reference sequence). CDR3 in DNA: TGTGCCAGCAGTCGACTAGCGGGGGAGTACACCGGGGAGCTGTTTTTT. Encoded protein: CASSRLAGEYTGELFF.

DNA for the CDR3: TGCGCCAGCAGCCAAGATCGGGGTCTCGAGACCCAGTACTTC. Translating gives CASSQDRGLETQYF. The chain combines TRBV4-3 with TRBJ2-5; TRBD2 is a possible D gene (5 bases). Germline loops: CDR1 LGHNA, CDR2 YSLEER. CDR3 size: 14 residues. V was clipped by 0 bases and J by 5 bases, with 10 bases between them.

This chain links TRBV11-2 with TRBJ2-5; D is possibly TRBD2 (5 bases). Trimming removed 2 bases at V and 4 bases at J, with 17 bases between. The length of the CDR3 is 16 residues. Per germline, CDR1 SGHAT and CDR2 FQNNGV. The chain's CDR3 is CASSLLRGGRGETQYF. CDR3 sequence (DNA): TGTGCCAGCAGCTTATTACGTGGAGGTCGGGGAGAGACCCAGTACTTC.

This chain links TRBV6-6 with TRBJ1-2; D may be TRBD1 (5 bases). Deletions cut 5 bases from V and 6 bases from J, with 13 bases between. Germline V gene data show CDR1 as MNHNY and CDR2 as SVGAGI (reference sequence). CDR3 length: 13 residues. This CDR3 reads CASSNLRENGYTF. In DNA, the CDR3 is TGTGCCAGCAGTAATCTCAGGGAGAATGGCTACACCTTC.

The chain joins TRBV4-3 to TRBJ1-2; tentative D call: TRBD1 (5 bases). The V end was cut by 0 bases, the J end by 6 bases, with 11 bases between. CDR1 is LGHNA and CDR2 is YSLEER in the germline V gene. The CDR3 sequence is 14 residues long. This CDR3 reads CASSQERGAHGYTF. CDR3 DNA: TGCGCCAGCAGCCAAGAGAGAGGGGCTCATGGCTACACCTTC.

The V gene is TRBV4-3, the J gene TRBJ1-2; 9 nucleotides align to TRBD1. The length of the CDR3 is 17 residues. The J segment lost 4 bases and the V segment lost 3 bases, leaving 12 bases of the junction unmatched. Germline V lookup: CDR1 LGHNA, CDR2 YSLEER. CDR3 DNA: TGCGCCAGCAGCCACCTGGGACAGGGAATTCCTCCCTATGGCTACACCTTC. It specifies CASSHLGQGIPPYGYTF.

The chain combines TRBV5-6 with TRBJ1-1; 7 bases line up with TRBD1. The CDR3 covers 15 residues. The V gene's germline CDR1 is SGHDT and CDR2 YYEEEE. V shed 0 bases, J shed 5 bases, and the junction held 7 bases outside the gene matches. The CDR3 bases are TGTGCCAGCAGCTTGGCCCTTAGGGGGCGGACTGAAGCTTTCTTT. It encodes CASSLALRGRTEAFF.

The chain recombines TRBV6-1 with TRBJ2-3; 9 bases agree with TRBD2. The length of the CDR3 is 15 residues. V gave up 5 bases and J gave up 3 bases; unmatched junction bases: 6. Germline V gene lookup returns CDR1 MNHNS and CDR2 SASEGT. CDR3 amino acids: CASSRLAAGTDTQYF. DNA of the CDR3: TGTGCCAGCAGTCGACTAGCGGCGGGGACAGATACGCAGTATTTT.

The rearrangement uses TRBV2 and TRBJ2-1; 8 nucleotides match TRBD2. This CDR3 has 16 amino acids. CDR1 is SNHLY, CDR2 FYNNEI, per germline. The junction had 7 bases not matched to a gene; V was cut back by 3 bases and J by 3 bases. The CDR3 here is CASSDTGGALYNEQFF. The CDR3 coding sequence is TGTGCCAGCAGTGATACGGGGGGGGCCCTCTACAATGAGCAGTTCTTC.

This chain connects TRBV7-2 to TRBJ2-5, with 7 bases that match TRBD2. The V segment lost 3 bases and the J segment 2 bases; nucleotides outside the gene matches: 3. The CDR3 runs 14 residues. Germline V lookup: CDR1 SGHTA, CDR2 FQGNSA. CDR3 region: CASSFTSAQETQYF. CDR3 nucleotides: TGTGCCAGCAGCTTTACTAGCGCTCAAGAGACCCAGTACTTC.

The rearrangement joins TRBV2 to TRBJ2-3; possibly TRBD2 for D (6 bases). The CDR3 length is 15 residues. Trimming pared 1 base from V and 6 bases from J, leaving 14 bases between. Germline assignment: CDR1 SNHLY and CDR2 FYNNEI. The CDR3 is CASSEGSSGYDTQYF. DNA of the CDR3: TGTGCCAGCAGTGAAGGTAGTAGCGGCTATGATACGCAGTATTTT.

This chain uses TRBV2 with TRBJ2-3; D gene ambiguous. The V end was cut by 6 bases, the J end by 0 bases, with 16 bases between. This CDR3 contains 16 residues. The germline V gene encodes CDR1 SNHLY and CDR2 FYNNEI. The CDR3 loop reads CASSGSVFSSTDTQYF. The CDR3 coding sequence is TGTGCCAGCAGCGGCTCGGTATTTTCTAGCACAGATACGCAGTATTTT.

The rearrangement joins TRBV7-9 to TRBJ1-1, with D possibly being TRBD1 (5 bases). Germline V CDR1 and CDR2: SEHNR, FQNEAQ (reference sequence). The CDR3 has 14 amino acids. V lost 1 base to trimming and J lost 0 bases, with 6 bases between them. CDR3 region: CASSLGGVNTEAFF. DNA for the CDR3: TGTGCCAGCAGCTTAGGGGGGGTGAACACTGAAGCTTTCTTT.